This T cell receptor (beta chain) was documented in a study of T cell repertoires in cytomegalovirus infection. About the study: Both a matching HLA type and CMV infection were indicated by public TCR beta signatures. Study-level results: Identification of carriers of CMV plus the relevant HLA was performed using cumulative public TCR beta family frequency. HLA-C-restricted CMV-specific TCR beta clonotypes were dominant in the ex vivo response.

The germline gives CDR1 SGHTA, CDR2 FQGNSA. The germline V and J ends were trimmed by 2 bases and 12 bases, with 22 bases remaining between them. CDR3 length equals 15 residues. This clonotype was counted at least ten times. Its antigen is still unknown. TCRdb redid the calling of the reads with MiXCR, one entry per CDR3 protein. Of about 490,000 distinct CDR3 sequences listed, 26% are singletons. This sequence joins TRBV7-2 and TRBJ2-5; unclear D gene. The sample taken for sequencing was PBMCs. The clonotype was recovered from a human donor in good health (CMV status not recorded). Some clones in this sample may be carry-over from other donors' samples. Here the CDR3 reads CASSLPRPTPVPEYF. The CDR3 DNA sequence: TGTGCCAGCAGCTTACCCCGGCCTACCCCAGTCCCGGAGTACTTC.